Presented here are 18 T cell receptor beta chains from one specimen sequenced in a study of blood T cells in healthy people across ages (dated by TCRdb to about 2015). The library was obtained by 5' RACE. TCRdb lists the instrument as Illumina HiSeq 2500. A second PCR of about 7 to 12 cycles was run with a J-beta primer mix and a sample-barcoded 5' primer. TCRdb reprocessing: public reads trimmed at Q25 with fastp, clones called with MiXCR, in-frame beta chains kept. Under each unique CDR3 protein, matching rows form one entry showing the most common genes and DNA. Within this sample are about 1.8 million distinct CDR3 sequences, with about 50% of them counted one time only. The top ten clones comprise less than 2.5% of the sample. The sample taken for sequencing was blood. All receptors derive from a woman aged 40-49 years in good health.

This chain connects TRBV4-2 to TRBJ2-4; D is undetermined. V lost 3 bases and J lost 0, with 9 bases in between. The germline gives CDR1 LGHNA, CDR2 YNFKEQ. The CDR3 sequence is 15 residues long. The CDR3 sequence: CASSQSSVAKNIQYF. In DNA form, the CDR3 reads TGTGCCAGCAGCCAGTCCAGTGTAGCCAAAAACATTCAGTACTTC.

This clonotype came up a few times. The chain couples TRBV5-1 to TRBJ2-7; perhaps TRBD1 as D (6 bases). Trimming took 6 bases from V and 3 from J, leaving 13 bases between them. The CDR3 has 13 residues. Germline lookup yields CDR1 SGHRS and CDR2 YFSETQ. For the CDR3, the DNA is TGCGCCAGCACTAGGTCAGGGGACTACGAGCAGTACTTC. This gives the protein CASTRSGDYEQYF.

This chain links TRBV20-1 with TRBJ2-7; 8 nucleotides agree with TRBD2. Germline trimming cut 6 bases from V and 1 base from J; bases unmatched to any gene: 8. Per the germline V gene, CDR1 is DFQATT and CDR2 is SNEGSKA (reference sequence). This CDR3 is 14 amino acids long. This CDR3 is CSAEKRGRSYEQYF. CDR3 DNA: TGCAGTGCGGAGAAGCGGGGGCGTTCCTACGAGCAGTACTTC.

V usage is TRBV20-1 and J usage is TRBJ2-7; D might be TRBD1 (5 bases). Between the trimmed V and J ends, which lost 5 bases and 3 bases, there was a span of 11 bases. CDR3 length equals 12 residues. The V gene's germline CDR1 is DFQATT and CDR2 SNEGSKA (reference sequence). CDR3 in DNA: TGCAGTGCTGCCCGACAGAGCTACGAGCAGTACTTC. Protein product: CSAARQSYEQYF.

This sequence joins TRBV6-2 or TRBV6-3 and TRBJ1-6, with a weak D call TRBD1 (6 bases). The V end lost 5 bases, the J end lost 13 bases, and 9 bases lay between the germline ends. The germline CDR1 and CDR2 sequences are MNHEY and SVGEGT. This CDR3 comprises 11 residues. The CDR3 bases are TGTGCCAGCAGTCAAACAGGGCCCCTCCACTTT. This sequence encodes CASSQTGPLHF.

The chain joins TRBV10-3 to TRBJ1-6; D is unresolved. The CDR3 consists of 14 residues. V dropped 0 bases and J dropped 12 bases, with 12 bases sitting between them. The germline CDR1 and CDR2 sequences are ENHRY and SYGVKD. The CDR3 region is CAISESVDRGPLHF. DNA for the CDR3: TGTGCCATCAGTGAGTCGGTGGACCGCGGACCCCTCCACTTT.

The chain couples TRBV7-2 to TRBJ2-3, with 10 bases aligning to TRBD2. Looked up from germline, CDR1 is SGHTA and CDR2 is FQGNSA. The CDR3 covers 16 residues. The V segment lost 0 bases and the J segment 4 bases; nucleotides outside the gene matches: 4. The CDR3 region has the DNA TGTGCCAGCAGCTTAGCGGCTAGCGGGGGCGCAGATACGCAGTATTTT. It codes for CASSLAASGGADTQYF.

This rearrangement joins TRBV29-1 to TRBJ1-5; unclear D gene. This CDR3 has 12 residues. From germline, CDR1 is SQVTM and CDR2 ANQGSEA. V gave up 4 bases and J gave up 4 bases, with 8 bases separating them. In DNA form, the CDR3 reads TGCAGCGTTGGCTATGAGAATCAGCCCCAGCATTTT. Its protein product is CSVGYENQPQHF. Full variable domain (rest looked up from reference TRBV29-1 and TRBJ1-5): SAVISQKPSRDICQRGTSLTIQCQVDSQVTMMFWYRQQPGQSLTLIATANQGSEATYESGFVIDKFPISRPNLTFSTLTVSNMSPEDSSIYLCSVGYENQPQHFGDGTRLSIL.

The chain has TRBV3-1 and TRBJ2-7, with 13 bases aligning to TRBD2. Trimming removed 1 base from V and 0 bases from J; junction bases left unmatched: 6. This CDR3 has 18 amino acids. Per the germline V gene, CDR1 is LGHDT and CDR2 is YNNKEL (reference sequence). CDR3 sequence reads: CASSQAGTSGDFSYEQYF. Written as DNA, the CDR3 is TGTGCCAGCAGCCAAGCTGGGACTAGCGGGGACTTCTCCTACGAGCAGTACTTC.

The gene calls are TRBV7-2 and TRBJ2-3, with a weak D call TRBD2 (7 bases). CDR1 SGHTA and CDR2 FQGNSA come from the germline V gene. Trimming cost V 0 bases and J 2 bases, with 12 bases left between them. The CDR3 extends over 16 amino acids. Here the CDR3 reads CASSLAGGLNTDTQYF. Here the CDR3 DNA reads TGTGCCAGCAGCTTAGCGGGGGGGCTTAACACAGATACGCAGTATTTT.

This clonotype appeared once. The J gene is TRBJ1-2, the V gene TRBV5-1; the D is unclear. Looked up from germline, CDR1 is SGHRS and CDR2 is YFSETQ. The CDR3 runs 14 residues. V lost 4 bases and J lost 4, with 14 bases in between. CDR3 nucleotides: TGCGCCAGCAGCGGGAATGAGGCCTCCTATGGCTACACCTTC. This codes for CASSGNEASYGYTF.

CDR3 sequence (DNA): TGTGCCAGCAGACTAGGACGGTACTATGGCTACACCTTC. Amino acid sequence: CASRLGRYYGYTF. The rearrangement joins TRBV6-5 to TRBJ1-2; D not certain. This CDR3 comprises 13 residues. V dropped 6 bases and J dropped 3 bases, with 11 bases sitting between them. Germline V gene lookup returns CDR1 MNHEY and CDR2 SVGAGI.

The rearrangement uses TRBV6-2 or TRBV6-3 and TRBJ2-3, with 8 bases identical to TRBD1. Germline CDR1 and CDR2: MNHEY and SVGEGT. CDR3 length: 14 amino acids. Germline trimming cut 10 bases from V and 3 bases from J; bases unmatched to any gene: 9. Here the CDR3 reads CATRQGLSTDTQYF. In DNA, the CDR3 is TGTGCCACGCGACAGGGGCTGTCGACAGATACGCAGTATTTT.

The rearrangement uses TRBV7-2 and TRBJ2-1, with 8 bases lining up with TRBD2. Germline CDR1 and CDR2: SGHTA and FQGNSA. The CDR3 runs 14 residues. The junction had 7 bases not matched to a gene; V was cut back by 7 bases and J by 5 bases. Here the CDR3 reads CASTQGRGDNEQFF. The DNA of the CDR3 is TGTGCCAGCACCCAGGGGCGGGGGGACAATGAGCAGTTCTTC.

This chain links TRBV27 with TRBJ1-6, with D perhaps matching TRBD1 (5 bases). In germline, CDR1 is MNHEY, CDR2 SMNVEV (reference sequence). This CDR3 comprises 14 residues. Trimming removed 4 bases at V and 7 bases at J, with 11 bases between. This chain's CDR3 is CASSSRGGNSPLHF. CDR3 nucleotide sequence: TGTGCCAGCAGTTCCCGGGGGGGGAATTCACCCCTCCACTTT.

This clonotype has only one observation. The junction differs from germline at one of its ends, possibly a read error. The rearrangement joins TRBV7-2 to TRBJ1-2; unclear D gene. This CDR3 spans 17 amino acids. CDR1 is SGHTA, CDR2 FQGNSA, per germline. This chain's CDR3 is CASSSHTGRLDNYGYIF. The CDR3 nucleotides are TGTGCCAGCAGCTCCCACACGGGCCGTCTTGATAACTATGGCTACATCTTC. Drawing the rest from reference TRBV7-2 and TRBJ1-2, the complete variable domain is GAGVSQSPSNKVTEKGKDVELRCDPISGHTALYWYRQSLGQGLEFLIYFQGNSAPDKSGLPSDRFSAERTGGSVSTLTIQRTQQEDSAVYLCASSSHTGRLDNYGYIFGSGTRLTVV.

This clonotype has only a few counts. The CDR3 nucleotides read TGTGCCAGCAGGACGGGGACAGGGGTGAATCAGCCCCAGCATTTT. This codes for CASRTGTGVNQPQHF. The J gene is TRBJ1-5, the V gene TRBV12-3 or TRBV12-4; 10 bases are shared with TRBD1. The V and J ends lost 6 bases and 4 bases, in that order; junction bases with no gene match: 6. The CDR3 runs 15 residues.

V and J are TRBV12-3 or TRBV12-4 and TRBJ2-2; D perhaps matches TRBD2 (6 bases). CDR3 length equals 16 residues. V was cut by 3 bases and J by 2 bases, with 13 bases left in between. The CDR3 sequence is CASSLAGGANTGELFF. The CDR3 nucleotides read TGTGCCAGCAGTTTGGCCGGCGGGGCCAACACCGGGGAGCTGTTTTTT.